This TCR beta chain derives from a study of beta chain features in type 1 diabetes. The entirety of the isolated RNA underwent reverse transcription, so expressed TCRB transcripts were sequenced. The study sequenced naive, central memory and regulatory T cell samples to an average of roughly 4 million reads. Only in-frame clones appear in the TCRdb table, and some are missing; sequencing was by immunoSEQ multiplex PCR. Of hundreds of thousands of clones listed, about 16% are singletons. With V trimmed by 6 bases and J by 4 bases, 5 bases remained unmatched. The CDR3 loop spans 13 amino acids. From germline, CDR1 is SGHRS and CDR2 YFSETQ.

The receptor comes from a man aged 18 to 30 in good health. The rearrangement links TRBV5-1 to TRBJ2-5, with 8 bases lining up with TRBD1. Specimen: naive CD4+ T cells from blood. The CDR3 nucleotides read TGCGCCAGCAACCGACAGGGGCGAGAGACCCAGTACTTC. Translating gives CASNRQGRETQYF.